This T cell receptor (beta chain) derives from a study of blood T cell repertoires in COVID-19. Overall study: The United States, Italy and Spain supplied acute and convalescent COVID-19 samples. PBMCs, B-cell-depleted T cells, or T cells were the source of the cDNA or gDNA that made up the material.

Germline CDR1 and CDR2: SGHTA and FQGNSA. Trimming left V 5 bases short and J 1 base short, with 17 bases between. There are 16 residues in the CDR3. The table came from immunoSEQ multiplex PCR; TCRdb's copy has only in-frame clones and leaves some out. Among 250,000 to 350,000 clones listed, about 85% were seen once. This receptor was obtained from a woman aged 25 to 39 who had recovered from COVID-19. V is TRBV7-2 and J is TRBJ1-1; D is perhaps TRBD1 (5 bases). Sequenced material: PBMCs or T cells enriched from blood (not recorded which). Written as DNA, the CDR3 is TGTGCCAGCAGCCGCGGCGGGGCCCTGGGGAACACTGAAGCTTTCTTT. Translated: CASSRGGALGNTEAFF.